The clone carrying this TCR beta chain was recorded once. A much larger clone differs by one base, so this may be a read error. This CDR3 spans 14 amino acids. CDR1 and CDR2 (germline): LGHDT, YNNKEL (reference sequence). V was cut by 1 base and J by 5 bases, with 11 bases left in between. The data derive from a study of T-cell reconstitution after alpha-beta-depleted transplantation in children. Unique molecular identifiers tagged the TCRbeta library. TCRdb re-derived calls from the PCR reads in MiXCR, one entry per CDR3 protein. This table has about 610,000 distinct CDR3 sequences, 10% to 13% appearing once.

The sequences come from PBMCs from the stem cell graft donor, collected from the stem cell graft. The V gene is TRBV3-1, the J gene TRBJ1-1; TRBD1 might be the D (5 bases). The sequence was obtained from a human donor who donated a stem cell graft to a child with acute myeloid leukemia. Written as DNA, the CDR3 is TGTGCCAGCAGCCAAGTGGCCCAGGGAACTGAAGCTTTCTTT. It translates to CASSQVAQGTEAFF. The full variable domain, with the rest looked up from reference TRBV3-1 and TRBJ1-1, is DTAVSQTPKYLVTQMGNDKSIKCEQNLGHDTMYWYKQDSKKFLKIMFSYNNKELIINETVPNRFSPKSPDKAHLNLHINSLELGDSAVYFCASSQVAQGTEAFFGQGTRLTVV.